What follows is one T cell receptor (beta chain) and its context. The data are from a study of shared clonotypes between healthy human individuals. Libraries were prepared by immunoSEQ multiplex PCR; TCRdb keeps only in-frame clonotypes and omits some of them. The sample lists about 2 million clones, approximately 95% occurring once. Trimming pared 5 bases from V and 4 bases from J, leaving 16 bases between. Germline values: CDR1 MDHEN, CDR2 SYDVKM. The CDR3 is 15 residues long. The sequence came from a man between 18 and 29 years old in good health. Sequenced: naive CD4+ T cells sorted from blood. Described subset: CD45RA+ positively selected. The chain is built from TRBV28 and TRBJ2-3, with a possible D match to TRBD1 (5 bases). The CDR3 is CASSLQGQVADTQYF. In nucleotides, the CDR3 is TGTGCCAGCAGTCTCCAGGGTCAGGTCGCAGATACGCAGTATTTT.